The 8 T cell receptor beta chains in this list originate from one sample, sequenced in a study of Ad26.COV2.S vaccination and SARS-CoV-2 variants. Treatment defined: 19 received Ad26.COV2.S at low or high dose, single or two shots; about 5 received placebo; per-sample allocation not given. Sampling occurred on day 63 after the first vaccine or placebo injection. The table came from immunoSEQ multiplex PCR; TCRdb's copy has only in-frame clones and leaves some out. The sample contains roughly 700,000 clones, 70% to 90% of which appear only once. The sequencing here drew on peripheral blood, taken in a trial of Ad26.COV2.S vaccine versus placebo. These receptors were obtained from a person between 18 and 59 years old who received the Ad26.COV2.S COVID-19 vaccine or a placebo.

V usage is TRBV30 and J usage is TRBJ2-7; 7 bases fit TRBD1. J was trimmed by 5 bases and V by 2 bases; bases with no gene match: 9. Germline V gives CDR1 GTSNPN, CDR2 SVGIG (reference sequence). CDR3 length equals 14 residues. CDR3 in DNA: TGTGCCTGGAGTTCAAGACAGGGTAGAAACGAGCAGTACTTC. It codes for CAWSSRQGRNEQYF.

This CDR3 reads CASSLGGSSTGELFF. The CDR3 DNA reads TGTGCCAGCAGCTTAGGCGGGAGTAGCACCGGGGAGCTGTTTTTT. The V call is TRBV7-9, the J call TRBJ2-2; 7 bases are shared with TRBD2. Germline lookup yields CDR1 SEHNR and CDR2 FQNEAQ (reference sequence). This CDR3 comprises 15 residues. V lost 1 base and J lost 4; bases outside the gene matches: 3.

The gene calls are TRBV9 and TRBJ2-1, with 7 bases fitting TRBD2. The germline CDR1 and CDR2 sequences are SGDLS and YYNGEE. This CDR3 comprises 15 residues. J gave up 1 base and V 2 bases, and 3 bases lay outside the gene matches. CDR3 coding DNA: TGTGCCAGCAGCGTTCCCGGGGGGTCCTACAATGAGCAGTTCTTC. This codes for CASSVPGGSYNEQFF. Based on the CDR3 plus reference TRBV9 and TRBJ2-1, the full variable domain is DSGVTQTPKHLITATGQRVTLRCSPRSGDLSVYWYQQSLDQGLQFLIQYYNGEERAKGNILERFSAQQFPDLHSELNLSSLELGDSALYFCASSVPGGSYNEQFFGPGTRLTVL.

The J gene is TRBJ1-2, the V gene TRBV12-3 or TRBV12-4, with TRBD1 matching 7 bases. The CDR3 has 13 residues. V lost 6 bases, J lost 6 bases, and 7 bases stayed unmatched. CDR3 sequence reads: CASRLQGRDGYTF. In DNA, the CDR3 is TGTGCCAGCAGGTTACAGGGGAGGGATGGCTACACCTTC.

This clone was recorded only once. The CDR3 DNA reads TGTGCCAGCAGCTTAGCCGAGCAGTACTTC. Its protein product is CASSLAEQYF. The V gene is TRBV11-2, the J gene TRBJ2-7, with no clear D. Germline V gene lookup returns CDR1 SGHAT and CDR2 FQNNGV. There are 10 residues in the CDR3. The ends were cut back, 1 base at V and 6 bases at J, with 1 base in the middle.

A single count supports this clone. The V gene is TRBV6-6, the J gene TRBJ1-5; D possibly corresponds to TRBD1 (5 bases). Trimming shortened V by 8 bases and J by 4 bases, and 12 bases separated the two germline ends. The CDR3 extends over 13 amino acids. CDR1 and CDR2 from the germline V gene are MNHNY and SVGAGI (reference sequence). The CDR3 nucleotides read TGTGCCAGCGCACAGGCGCGGAATCAGCCCCAGCATTTT. It translates to CASAQARNQPQHF.

The chain employs TRBV30 and TRBJ2-1, with D perhaps TRBD2 (6 bases). The CDR3 contains 14 residues. The V gene lost 5 bases and the J gene lost 0 bases, with 11 bases spanning the gap. Germline V gene lookup returns CDR1 GTSNPN and CDR2 SVGIG (reference sequence). For the CDR3, the DNA is TGTGCCTGGGGTAGCGGTAGCTCCTACAATGAGCAGTTCTTC. It is translated as CAWGSGSSYNEQFF.

The V gene is TRBV7-9, the J gene TRBJ1-5; TRBD1 matches 8 bases. This CDR3 has 14 amino acids. The germline V gene has CDR1 SEHNR and CDR2 FQNEAQ (reference sequence). V trimming: 5 bases; J trimming: 7 bases; junction bases outside the gene matches: 7. The CDR3 here is CASSAGTGEQPQHF. DNA for the CDR3: TGTGCCAGCAGCGCCGGGACAGGAGAGCAGCCCCAGCATTTT. The entire variable domain, with the rest obtained from reference TRBV7-9 and TRBJ1-5, is as follows: DTGVSQNPRHKITKRGQNVTFRCDPISEHNRLYWYRQTLGQGPEFLTYFQNEAQLEKSRLLSDRFSAERPKGSFSTLEIQRTEQGDSAMYLCASSAGTGEQPQHFGDGTRLSIL.